This T cell receptor (beta chain) was recorded in a study of response to subunit inactivated influenza vaccine. Overall study results and limits: There was a suggestion from the authors that each seasonal influenza vaccination recruits few new T cells.

One entry per CDR3 protein, called by TCRdb with MiXCR from the RT-PCR reads. The sample holds about 610,000 distinct CDR3 sequences, around 15% seen once. Worth noting for this clonotype: The antigen is not known.

Germline lookup yields CDR1 LGHNA and CDR2 YSLEER. V was trimmed by 1 base and J by 4 bases, leaving 10 bases between them. The CDR3 has 14 residues. This receptor was taken from a man in his forties or fifties who received an inactivated influenza vaccine. Specimen: PBMCs from blood, collected 12 days after vaccination. V and J are TRBV4-3 and TRBJ1-1, with D tentatively TRBD1 (6 bases). The CDR3 bases are TGCGCCAGCAGCCAAGTGAGCAGGGGCACTGAAGCTTTCTTT. Translated, it gives CASSQVSRGTEAFF.